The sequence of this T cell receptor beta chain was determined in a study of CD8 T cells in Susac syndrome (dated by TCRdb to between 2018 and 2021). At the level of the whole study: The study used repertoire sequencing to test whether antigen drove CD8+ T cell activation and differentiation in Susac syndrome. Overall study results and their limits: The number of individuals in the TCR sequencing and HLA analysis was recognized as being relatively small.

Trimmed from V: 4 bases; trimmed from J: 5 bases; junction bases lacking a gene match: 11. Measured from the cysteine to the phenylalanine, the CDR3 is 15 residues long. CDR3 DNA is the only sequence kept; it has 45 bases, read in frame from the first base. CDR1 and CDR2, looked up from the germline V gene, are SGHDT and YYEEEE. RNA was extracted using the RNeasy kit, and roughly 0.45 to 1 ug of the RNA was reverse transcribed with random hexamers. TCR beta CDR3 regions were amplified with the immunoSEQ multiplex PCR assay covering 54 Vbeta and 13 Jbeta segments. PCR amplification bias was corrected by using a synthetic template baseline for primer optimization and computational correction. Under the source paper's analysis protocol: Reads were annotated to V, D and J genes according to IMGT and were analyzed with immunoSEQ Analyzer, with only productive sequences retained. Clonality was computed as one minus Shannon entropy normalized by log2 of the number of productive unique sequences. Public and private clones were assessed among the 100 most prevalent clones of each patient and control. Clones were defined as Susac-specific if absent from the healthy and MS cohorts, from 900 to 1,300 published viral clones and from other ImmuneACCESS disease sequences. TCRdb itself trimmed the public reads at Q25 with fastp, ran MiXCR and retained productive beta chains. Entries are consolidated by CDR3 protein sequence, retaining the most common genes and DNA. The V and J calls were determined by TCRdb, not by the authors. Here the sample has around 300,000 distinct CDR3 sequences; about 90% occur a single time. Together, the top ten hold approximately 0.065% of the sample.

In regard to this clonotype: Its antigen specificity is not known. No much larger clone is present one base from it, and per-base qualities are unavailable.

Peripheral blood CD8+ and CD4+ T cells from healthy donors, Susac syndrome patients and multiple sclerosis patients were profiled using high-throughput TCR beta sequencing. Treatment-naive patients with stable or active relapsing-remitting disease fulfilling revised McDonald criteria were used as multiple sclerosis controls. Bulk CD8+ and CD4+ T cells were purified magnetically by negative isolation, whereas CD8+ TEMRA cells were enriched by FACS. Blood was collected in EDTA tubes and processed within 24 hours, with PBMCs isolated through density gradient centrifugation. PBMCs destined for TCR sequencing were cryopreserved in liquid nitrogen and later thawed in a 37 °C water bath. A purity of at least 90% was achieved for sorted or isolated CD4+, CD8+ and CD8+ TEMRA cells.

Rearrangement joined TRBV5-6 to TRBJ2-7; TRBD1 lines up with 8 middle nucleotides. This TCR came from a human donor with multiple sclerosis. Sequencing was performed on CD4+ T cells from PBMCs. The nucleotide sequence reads TGTGCCAGCAGCAAGGGCGGACAGGGATTCCACGAGCAGTACTTC. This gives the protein CASSKGGQGFHEQYF. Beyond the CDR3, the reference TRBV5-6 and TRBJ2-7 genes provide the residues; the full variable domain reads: DAGVTQSPTHLIKTRGQQVTLRCSPKSGHDTVSWYQQALGQGPQFIFQYYEEEERQRGNFPDRFSGHQFPNYSSELNVNALLLGDSALYLCASSKGGQGFHEQYFGPGTRLTVT.